These 8 T cell receptor beta chains were sequenced from one sample in a study of T-cell memory formation after mild COVID-19. MiXCR, applied by TCRdb to the 5' RACE reads, yields one record per CDR3 protein. This table holds more than 450,000 distinct CDR3 sequences, about a sixth found once. The sequencing input was PBMCs or a T cell subset sorted from them (not recorded which). The receptors were sampled from an adult woman who had mild COVID-19 (a few samples of this study predate the infection). Cell type and time point are not known.

The genes are TRBV9 and TRBJ1-6; D might be TRBD1 (6 bases). CDR1 and CDR2 (germline): SGDLS, YYNGEE. Trimming removed 0 bases at V and 7 bases at J, with 8 bases between. CDR3 length: 14 amino acids. CDR3 residues: CASSVGGLNSPLHF. CDR3 bases: TGTGCCAGCAGCGTAGGGGGGCTGAATTCACCCCTCCACTTT.

The V gene is TRBV3-1, the J gene TRBJ2-2; D is unclear. Deletions cut 0 bases from V and 10 bases from J, with 6 bases between. The CDR3 runs to 12 residues. CDR1 and CDR2 (germline): LGHDT, YNNKEL (reference sequence). The CDR3 sequence is CASSQDWEELFF. The CDR3 DNA sequence: TGTGCCAGCAGCCAAGATTGGGAGGAGCTGTTTTTT.

This clonotype was seen a few times. V usage is TRBV29-1 and J usage is TRBJ2-2; D is perhaps TRBD2 (6 bases). Germline V CDR1 and CDR2: SQVTM, ANQGSEA. V was cut by 7 bases and J by 6 bases, with 15 bases left in between. The CDR3 extends over 13 amino acids. This chain's CDR3 is CSAGIGGAGELFF. The CDR3 DNA follows: TGCAGCGCTGGGATCGGGGGTGCCGGGGAGCTGTTTTTT.

This clonotype was counted only a few times. V and J are TRBV24-1 and TRBJ2-5, with 9 bases identical to TRBD1. The V gene end was trimmed by 4 bases and the J gene end by 5 bases; junction bases not matched to a gene: 16. The CDR3 is 18 amino acids. Germline loops: CDR1 KGHDR, CDR2 SFDVKD. CDR3 amino acids: CATSDSPGQGSKTETQYF. The CDR3 DNA reads as TGTGCCACCAGTGACAGCCCGGGACAGGGTTCTAAGACGGAGACCCAGTACTTC.

This clonotype has only a few counts. V and J are TRBV6-5 and TRBJ2-3; no clear D gene. Looked up from germline, CDR1 is MNHEY and CDR2 is SVGAGI. The CDR3 has 16 residues. The ends were cut back, 0 bases at V and 3 bases at J, with 13 bases in the middle. In DNA, the CDR3 is TGTGCCAGCAGTTACTCGCTACTAAAAGGGACAGATACGCAGTATTTT. This codes for CASSYSLLKGTDTQYF.

This clonotype was detected many times. The chain links TRBV4-2 to TRBJ2-3; 7 bases map to TRBD2. J was trimmed by 5 bases and V by 0 bases; bases with no gene match: 8. This CDR3 comprises 16 residues. CDR1 and CDR2 from the germline V gene are LGHNA and YNFKEQ. CDR3 sequence reads: CASSQDRAGARDTQYF. The CDR3 nucleotides read TGTGCCAGCAGCCAAGACAGGGCGGGAGCTCGAGATACGCAGTATTTT.

This sequence joins TRBV11-3 and TRBJ2-3; TRBD2 aligns across 10 bases. Trimming at V came to 7 bases and at J to 5 bases, leaving 9 bases not matched to a gene. Germline V lookup: CDR1 SGHNT, CDR2 YENEEA. The CDR3 loop spans 15 amino acids. This CDR3 is CASKHSGGREDTQYF. CDR3 sequence (DNA): TGTGCCAGCAAACATAGCGGGGGGCGAGAAGATACGCAGTATTTT.

This clonotype was counted a few times. The chain carries TRBV5-6 and TRBJ2-2; D gene unclear. CDR1 is SGHDT and CDR2 is YYEEEE in the germline V gene. Trimming removed 3 bases at V and 7 bases at J, with 7 bases between. The CDR3 has 12 residues. The CDR3 protein is CASSYESGELFF. For the CDR3, the DNA is TGTGCCAGCAGCTATGAGAGCGGGGAGCTGTTTTTT.